The 29 T cell receptor beta chains presented below share a single source sample, sequenced in a study of human T cells and chemical hapten exposure. In TCRdb, the RACE reads were re-called with MiXCR into one record per CDR3 protein. This sample carries 370,000 or so distinct CDR3 sequences, around 5% of them seen once, and the ten largest clones take about 2.2%. Described time point: patch test 1, 2 weeks after DPC sensitization. Noted treatment: therapeutic diphenylcyclopropenone sensitization with weekly scalp DPC. The sample consisted of whole blood, taken in connection with sensitization to the hapten diphenylcyclopropenone (DPC). The receptor set was obtained from a woman in her forties or fifties with alopecia areata. Some clones in this sample may be carry-over from other donors' samples.

The chain links TRBV7-2 to TRBJ2-3, with D perhaps assigned TRBD1 or TRBD2 (5 bases each). Between the trimmed V and J ends, which lost 5 bases and 6 bases, there was a span of 18 bases. The CDR3 has 15 residues. Germline loops: CDR1 SGHTA, CDR2 FQGNSA. CDR3 DNA: TGTGCCAGCAGCGAAACTCTCCGGGACGCTGATACGCAGTATTTT. This sequence encodes CASSETLRDADTQYF.

This clonotype has ten or more counts. V and J are TRBV28 and TRBJ2-1; 11 bases fit TRBD2. After removal of 6 bases from V and 1 base from J, the junction contained 11 bases not matched to a gene. CDR1 and CDR2 (germline): MDHEN, SYDVKM. This CDR3 spans 18 amino acids. The CDR3 region is CASRPPGLAALSYNEQFF. CDR3 nucleotide sequence: TGTGCCAGCAGACCCCCGGGACTAGCGGCACTTTCCTACAATGAGCAGTTCTTC.

This chain links TRBV4-2 with TRBJ1-1, with a weak D call TRBD1 (5 bases). CDR3 length equals 16 residues. The V end lost 1 base, the J end lost 0 bases, and 12 bases lay between the germline ends. CDR1 and CDR2 (germline): LGHNA, YNFKEQ. CDR3 residues: CASSQVGAGLNTEAFF. CDR3 coding DNA: TGTGCCAGCAGCCAAGTAGGGGCTGGATTGAACACTGAAGCTTTCTTT.

This clonotype has at least ten counts. This rearrangement joins TRBV27 to TRBJ1-1, with 8 positions matching TRBD1. CDR1 is MNHEY and CDR2 is SMNVEV in the germline V gene (reference sequence). This CDR3 contains 13 residues. The V gene end was trimmed by 2 bases and the J gene end by 10 bases; junction bases not matched to a gene: 6. CDR3 coding DNA: TGTGCCAGCAGTTTAGACGGGCAGGGGGCAGCTTTCTTT. Translation: CASSLDGQGAAFF.

This clonotype was detected a few times. The rearrangement uses TRBV2 and TRBJ2-1; D is uncertain. The CDR3 loop spans 16 amino acids. Trimming stripped 5 bases from V and 1 base from J, with 15 bases between. Germline V gives CDR1 SNHLY, CDR2 FYNNEI. The CDR3 DNA sequence: TGTGCCAGCAGTACGGTAGGGTTGATATCCTACAATGAGCAGTTCTTC. It translates to CASSTVGLISYNEQFF.

V and J are TRBV10-3 and TRBJ1-4; D unclear. V shed 0 bases and J shed 8 bases, with 13 bases lying between them. The CDR3 sequence is 15 residues long. Looked up from germline, CDR1 is ENHRY and CDR2 is SYGVKD. This chain's CDR3 is CAISESTRRDEKLFF. The CDR3 region has the DNA TGTGCCATCAGTGAGTCCACCCGGAGAGACGAAAAACTGTTTTTT.

This clonotype was seen at least ten times. The V and J genes are TRBV6-5 and TRBJ2-2; the match to TRBD2 covers 7 bases. Germline CDR1 and CDR2: MNHEY and SVGAGI. The CDR3 has 16 amino acids. Trimming took 6 bases from V and 0 from J; bases not matched to a gene: 7. CDR3 DNA: TGTGCCAGCAGCCGACTGGGGGGGGCGAACACCGGGGAGCTGTTTTTT. Its protein product is CASSRLGGANTGELFF.

This clonotype appeared many times. CDR3 amino acids: CASSLSASGRAGQGDTQYF. CDR3 in DNA: TGTGCCAGCAGTTTATCGGCTAGCGGGAGGGCCGGTCAAGGAGATACGCAGTATTTT. The V and J genes are TRBV28 and TRBJ2-3, with 12 nucleotides matching TRBD2. CDR1 and CDR2 from the germline V gene are MDHEN and SYDVKM. The junction had 13 bases not matched to a gene; V was cut back by 1 base and J by 5 bases. This CDR3 is 19 amino acids long.

This clonotype was seen many times. The chain recombines TRBV12-3 or TRBV12-4 with TRBJ1-3; 8 bases are a match to TRBD1. CDR3 size: 17 residues. J gave up 4 bases and V 4 bases, and 12 bases lay outside the gene matches. The CDR3 nucleotides are TGTGCCAGCAGTTCATCTTGGACAGGGAGAACCGGAAACACCATATATTTT. Its translation: CASSSSWTGRTGNTIYF.

This sequence joins TRBV4-1 and TRBJ2-1, with 9 bases that match TRBD2. The CDR3 spans 17 residues. CDR1 and CDR2 (germline): MGHRA, YSYEKL. V lost 0 bases, J lost 6 bases, and 9 bases stayed unmatched. In DNA form, the CDR3 reads TGCGCCAGCAGCCAAGAAGGCCCGGGACTAGCCGGCAATGAGCAGTTCTTC. It codes for CASSQEGPGLAGNEQFF.

The chain is built from TRBV7-9 and TRBJ2-1; the D gene is possibly TRBD2 (6 bases). This CDR3 spans 12 amino acids. Germline assignment: CDR1 SEHNR and CDR2 FQNEAQ (reference sequence). V lost 1 base to trimming and J lost 9 bases, with 7 bases between them. Here the CDR3 reads CASSLEAGEQFF. The DNA of the CDR3 is TGTGCCAGCAGCTTAGAAGCGGGTGAGCAGTTCTTC.

At least ten counts were recorded for this clonotype. The chain links TRBV5-1 to TRBJ2-3, with D hard to call. This CDR3 region has 15 residues. V lost 3 bases and J lost 9, with 20 bases in between. Germline V gene sequence: CDR1 SGHRS, CDR2 YFSETQ. The CDR3 DNA sequence: TGCGCCAGCAGCTCCGTTGAACCCCCCCTCGGGACGCAGTATTTT. Protein sequence: CASSSVEPPLGTQYF.

This clonotype came up many times. J is TRBJ2-5 and V is TRBV24-1, with 7 bases identical to TRBD1. V lost 9 bases, J lost 4 bases, and 10 bases stayed unmatched. This CDR3 has 14 amino acids. Germline CDR1 is KGHDR and CDR2 is SFDVKD. The CDR3 protein is CATGPDRYGETQYF. The CDR3 bases are TGTGCCACCGGCCCGGACAGGTATGGAGAGACCCAGTACTTC.

This clonotype occurred many times. This chain connects TRBV9 to TRBJ2-3; D gene ambiguous. Looked up from germline, CDR1 is SGDLS and CDR2 is YYNGEE. With 0 bases removed from V and 0 bases from J, the gap between germline ends came to 5 bases. This CDR3 spans 14 amino acids. CDR3 bases: TGTGCCAGCAGCGTAGTTTCTAGCACAGATACGCAGTATTTT. This sequence encodes CASSVVSSTDTQYF.

This clonotype was picked up a small number of times. The DNA of the CDR3 is TGTGCCAGCAGTGAGATCCCGGGAACCACTGAAGCTTTCTTT. This translates into CASSEIPGTTEAFF. The rearrangement uses TRBV6-6 and TRBJ1-1, with D unclear. Germline V gene data show CDR1 as MNHNY and CDR2 as SVGAGI (reference sequence). With 5 bases removed from V and 4 bases from J, the gap between germline ends came to 14 bases. This CDR3 has 14 amino acids.

This clonotype was detected many times. This chain connects TRBV28 to TRBJ2-1; 13 nucleotides line up with TRBD2. The CDR3 totals 16 residues. V dropped 3 bases and J dropped 8; count of bases not matched to a gene: 7. CDR1 is MDHEN, CDR2 SYDVKM, per germline. CDR3 region: CASSFVTSGRAHEQFF. The CDR3 DNA sequence: TGTGCCAGCAGTTTCGTCACTAGCGGGAGGGCCCATGAGCAGTTCTTC.

Many counts were recorded for this clonotype. This rearrangement joins TRBV29-1 to TRBJ1-3; unclear D gene. Germline lookup yields CDR1 SQVTM and CDR2 ANQGSEA. This CDR3 contains 13 residues. CDR3 sequence reads: CTAGDGPGNTIYF. CDR3 nucleotide sequence: TGCACCGCCGGGGATGGCCCTGGAAACACCATATATTTT.

This clonotype was recorded many times. The chain is built from TRBV3-1 and TRBJ2-7; D is possibly TRBD2 (7 bases). The CDR3 runs to 16 residues. Trimming shortened V by 1 base and J by 6 bases, and 19 bases separated the two germline ends. Germline CDR1 and CDR2: LGHDT and YNNKEL (reference sequence). The CDR3 protein is CASSQVIGGGPPEQYF. As DNA, the CDR3 is TGTGCCAGCAGCCAAGTCATCGGCGGGGGCCCCCCCGAGCAGTACTTC.

This clonotype was counted at least ten times. The chain combines TRBV12-3 or TRBV12-4 with TRBJ1-5; D is undetermined. The V end was cut by 6 bases, the J end by 4 bases, with 16 bases between. The CDR3 loop spans 15 amino acids. The CDR3 region is CASSSDELRNQPQHF. DNA for the CDR3: TGTGCCAGCAGCTCCGACGAGCTGCGGAATCAGCCCCAGCATTTT.

This clonotype was seen repeatedly, ten times or more. This rearrangement joins TRBV20-1 to TRBJ2-7, with D hard to call. The CDR3 spans 11 residues. CDR1 and CDR2 (germline): DFQATT, SNEGSKA (reference sequence). The V and J ends lost 0 bases and 11 bases respectively, with 11 bases between them. The CDR3 loop reads CSARDQWQEYF. As DNA, the CDR3 is TGCAGTGCTAGAGATCAGTGGCAGGAGTACTTC.

The table lists this clonotype with many counts. The J gene is TRBJ2-3, the V gene TRBV7-2, with TRBD2 matching over 7 bases. In germline, CDR1 is SGHTA, CDR2 FQGNSA. CDR3 length equals 15 residues. The V gene end was trimmed by 2 bases and the J gene end by 6 bases; junction bases not matched to a gene: 8. The CDR3 DNA reads as TGTGCCAGCAGCTTATTCCGGGGAGGGGTGGATACGCAGTATTTT. Amino acid sequence: CASSLFRGGVDTQYF.

The table lists this clonotype with many counts. V usage is TRBV29-1 and J usage is TRBJ2-3, with D hard to call. V was shortened by 7 bases and J by 5 bases, with 4 bases between the two germline ends. Germline CDR1 is SQVTM and CDR2 is ANQGSEA. The CDR3 loop spans 9 amino acids. DNA of the CDR3: TGCAGCGATGGAGATACGCAGTATTTT. Amino acids: CSDGDTQYF.

Only a few counts were recorded for this clonotype. The V call is TRBV6-5, the J call TRBJ1-6, with D unclear. CDR1 and CDR2 from the germline V gene are MNHEY and SVGAGI. The CDR3 loop spans 15 amino acids. The ends were cut back, 6 bases at V and 6 bases at J, with 15 bases in the middle. The CDR3 DNA reads TGTGCCAGCAGCCGCTCTGGAGGGATTAATTCACCCCTCCACTTT. Its translation: CASSRSGGINSPLHF.

This clonotype occurred many times. The chain has TRBV3-1 and TRBJ1-4, with TRBD1 matching 7 bases. Germline V gene sequence: CDR1 LGHDT, CDR2 YNNKEL (reference sequence). The CDR3 consists of 19 residues. The V segment lost 3 bases and the J segment 4 bases; nucleotides outside the gene matches: 17. Here the CDR3 reads CASSQDRTAAMGDNEKLFF. For the CDR3, the DNA is TGTGCCAGCAGCCAGGACAGGACAGCCGCTATGGGGGATAATGAAAAACTGTTTTTT.

The table lists this clonotype with many counts. The J gene is TRBJ2-7, the V gene TRBV4-3; 9 bases agree with TRBD2. CDR3 length equals 16 residues. CDR1 is LGHNA and CDR2 is YSLEER in the germline V gene. Trimming took 4 bases from V and 7 from J; bases not matched to a gene: 14. The CDR3 loop reads CASSPPGVAGVREQYF. Here the CDR3 DNA reads TGCGCCAGCAGCCCGCCAGGGGTAGCGGGAGTGAGGGAGCAGTACTTC.

The chain recombines TRBV10-2 with TRBJ1-1; D perhaps matches TRBD1 (5 bases). Looked up from germline, CDR1 is WSHSY and CDR2 is SAAADI. V was shortened by 2 bases and J by 1 base, with 14 bases between the two germline ends. CDR3 length: 16 residues. The CDR3 spells CASSEARVGGNTEAFF. CDR3 sequence (DNA): TGCGCCAGCAGTGAGGCGAGGGTGGGGGGGAACACTGAAGCTTTCTTT.

This clonotype was counted only a few times. This sequence joins TRBV10-3 and TRBJ1-1, with 9 bases matching TRBD1. Germline assignment: CDR1 ENHRY and CDR2 SYGVKD. The ends lost 6 bases at V and 4 bases at J; junction bases unmatched: 3. The CDR3 runs to 13 residues. CDR3 sequence (DNA): TGTGCCATCAGAGGACAGGGGCCCACTGAAGCTTTCTTT. It yields the protein CAIRGQGPTEAFF.

This clonotype was recorded a few times. This sequence joins TRBV29-1 and TRBJ2-5, with TRBD2 matching over 7 bases. V trimming: 2 bases; J trimming: 4 bases; junction bases outside the gene matches: 4. The CDR3 is made up of 13 amino acids. From germline, CDR1 is SQVTM and CDR2 ANQGSEA. The CDR3 DNA reads as TGCAGCGTTGAACCGGGGGAGGGAGAGACCCAGTACTTC. This encodes CSVEPGEGETQYF.

This clonotype was seen a few times. The rearrangement joins TRBV6-1 to TRBJ2-7; perhaps TRBD2 as D (5 bases). Germline CDR1 is MNHNS and CDR2 is SASEGT. The CDR3 is 13 amino acids. Trimming removed 10 bases from V and 7 bases from J, with 20 bases in between. The CDR3 loop reads CATAAPNTGEQYF. The CDR3 nucleotides read TGTGCCACCGCCGCACCCAATACGGGGGAGCAGTACTTC.